This TCR beta chain was captured in a study of beta chain features in type 1 diabetes. The study, taken as a whole, reports: At VDJ recombination sites, type 1 diabetes patients had fewer insertions and more deleted nucleotides. Researchers cautioned that cDNA sequencing could over-represent cells with high TCR expression. Naive, central memory and Treg TCRB repertoires appeared more alike in patients than in healthy donors.

The CDR3 consists of 15 residues. The germline V and J ends were trimmed by 1 base and 0 bases, with 9 bases remaining between them. In germline, CDR1 is SEHNR, CDR2 FQNEAQ (reference sequence). The whole isolated RNA underwent reverse transcription, so sequencing captured expressed TCRB transcripts. The protocol was immunoSEQ multiplex PCR, while the TCRdb copy is restricted to in-frame clones and leaves out a portion. Among roughly 150,000 clones, around 8.5% were seen once, and the ten largest hold approximately 0.69%. Of note for this clone: Its target is unknown.

The sample consisted of central memory CD4+ T cells from blood. The chain joins TRBV7-9 to TRBJ1-2; no clear D gene. This TCR derives from a man between 18 and 35 years old in good health. The CDR3 nucleotides are TGTGCCAGCAGCTTAGTCGGCGGAGCTAACTATGGCTACACCTTC. It encodes CASSLVGGANYGYTF.